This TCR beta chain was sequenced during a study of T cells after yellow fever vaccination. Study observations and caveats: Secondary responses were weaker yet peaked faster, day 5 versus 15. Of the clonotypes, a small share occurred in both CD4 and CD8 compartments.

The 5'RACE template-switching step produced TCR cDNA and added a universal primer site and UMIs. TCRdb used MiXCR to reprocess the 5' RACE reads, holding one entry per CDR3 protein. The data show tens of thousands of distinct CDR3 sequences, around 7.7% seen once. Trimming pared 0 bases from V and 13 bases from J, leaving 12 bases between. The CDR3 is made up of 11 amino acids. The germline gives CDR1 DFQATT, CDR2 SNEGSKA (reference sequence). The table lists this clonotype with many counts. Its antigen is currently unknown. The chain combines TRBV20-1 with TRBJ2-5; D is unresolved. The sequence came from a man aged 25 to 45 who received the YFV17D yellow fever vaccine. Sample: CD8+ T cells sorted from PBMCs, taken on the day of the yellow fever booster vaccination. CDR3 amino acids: CSARDMRPSYF. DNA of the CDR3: TGCAGTGCTAGAGATATGAGACCTTCGTACTTC.